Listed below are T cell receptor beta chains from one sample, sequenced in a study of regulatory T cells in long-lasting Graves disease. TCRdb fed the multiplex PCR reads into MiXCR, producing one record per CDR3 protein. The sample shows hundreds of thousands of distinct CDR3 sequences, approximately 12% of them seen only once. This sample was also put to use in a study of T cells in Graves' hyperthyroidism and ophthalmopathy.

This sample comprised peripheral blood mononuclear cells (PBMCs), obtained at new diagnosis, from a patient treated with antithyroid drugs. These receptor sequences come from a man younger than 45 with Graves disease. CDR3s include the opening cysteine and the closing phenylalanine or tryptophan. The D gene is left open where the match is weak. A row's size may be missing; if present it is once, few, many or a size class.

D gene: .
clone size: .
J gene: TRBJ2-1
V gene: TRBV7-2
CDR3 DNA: TGTGCCAGCAGCTTACGCGCGCGGATAGCCTACAATGAGCAGTTCTTC
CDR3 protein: CASSLRARIAYNEQFF

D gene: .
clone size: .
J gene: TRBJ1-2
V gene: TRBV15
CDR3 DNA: TGTGCCACCAGCTCCTACAGGGAGGCCTATGGCTACACCTTC
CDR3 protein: CATSSYREAYGYTF

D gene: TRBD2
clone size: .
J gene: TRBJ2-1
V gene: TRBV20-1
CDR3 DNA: TGCAGTGCGGCTCCGGGACTATCTTACAATGAGCAGTTCTTC
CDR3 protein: CSAAPGLSYNEQFF

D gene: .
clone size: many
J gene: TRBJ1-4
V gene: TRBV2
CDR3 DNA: TGTGCCAGCAGTGAAATTGACAGCGCAACTAATGAAAAACTGTTTTTT
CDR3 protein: CASSEIDSATNEKLFF

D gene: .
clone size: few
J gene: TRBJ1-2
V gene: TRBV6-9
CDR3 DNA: TGTGCCAGCAGTTACCGCAGGAATTATGGCTACACCTTC
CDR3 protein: CASSYRRNYGYTF

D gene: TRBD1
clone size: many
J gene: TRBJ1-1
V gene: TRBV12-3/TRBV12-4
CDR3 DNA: TGTGCCAGCACAGGGGGGGACACTGAAGCTTTCTTT
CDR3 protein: CASTGGDTEAFF

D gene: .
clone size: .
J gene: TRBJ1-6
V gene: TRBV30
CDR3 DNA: TGTGCCTGGAAACGGATGAATTCACCCCTCCACTTT
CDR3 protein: CAWKRMNSPLHF

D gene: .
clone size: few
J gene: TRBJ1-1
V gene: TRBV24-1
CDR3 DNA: TGTGCCACCAGTGATGGCGCCTTGAACACTGAAGCTTTCTTT
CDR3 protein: CATSDGALNTEAFF

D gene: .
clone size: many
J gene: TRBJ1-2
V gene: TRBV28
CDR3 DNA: TGTGCCAGCAGTTCATTCCTACGGGGGGCCCTTGCCCAGGGCTACACCTTC
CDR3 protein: CASSSFLRGALAQGYTF

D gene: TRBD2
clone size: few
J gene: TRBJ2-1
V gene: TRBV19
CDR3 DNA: TGTGCCAGTACCCCGCGGGGGAAGAGGGAGCAGTTCTTC
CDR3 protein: CASTPRGKREQFF

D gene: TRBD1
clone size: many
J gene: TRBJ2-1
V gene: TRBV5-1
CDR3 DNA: TGCGCCAGCAGCTTGGGGACAGGGAACGGTGAGCAGTTCTTC
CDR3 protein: CASSLGTGNGEQFF

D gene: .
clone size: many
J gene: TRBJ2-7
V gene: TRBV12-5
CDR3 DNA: TGTGCTAGTGGTTTTCCGCAGGGCGGTTTTTACGAGCAGTACTTC
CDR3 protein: CASGFPQGGFYEQYF

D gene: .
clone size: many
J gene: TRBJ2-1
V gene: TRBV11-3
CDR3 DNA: TGTGCCAGCAGCTCCAACAATGAGCAGTTCTTC
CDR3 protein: CASSSNNEQFF

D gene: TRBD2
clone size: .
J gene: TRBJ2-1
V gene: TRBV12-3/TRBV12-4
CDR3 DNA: TGTGCCAGCACCCCGACTAGCGTCAACAATGAGCAGTTCTTC
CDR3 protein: CASTPTSVNNEQFF

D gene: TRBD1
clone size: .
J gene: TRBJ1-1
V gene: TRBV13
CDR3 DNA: TGTGCCAGCAGCTGGACAGGGGTGAAGAACACTGAAGCTTTCTTT
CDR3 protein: CASSWTGVKNTEAFF

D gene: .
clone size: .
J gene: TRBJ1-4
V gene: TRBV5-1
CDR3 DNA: TGCGCCAGCAGCTCAAGGGGGGACCAAGCAACTAATGAAAAACTGTTTTTT
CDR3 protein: CASSSRGDQATNEKLFF

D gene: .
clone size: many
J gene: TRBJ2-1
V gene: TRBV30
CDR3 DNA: TGTGCCTGGAGTCCGCGAGGATTCACCTACAATGAGCAGTTCTTC
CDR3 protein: CAWSPRGFTYNEQFF

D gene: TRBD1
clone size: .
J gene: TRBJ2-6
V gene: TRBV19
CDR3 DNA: TGTGCCAGTAGTACCAAGCTCGACAGGGACTCTGGGGCCAACGTCCTGACTTTC
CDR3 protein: CASSTKLDRDSGANVLTF

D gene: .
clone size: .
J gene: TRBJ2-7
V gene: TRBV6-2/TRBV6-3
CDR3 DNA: TGTGCCAGCAGCGGGGTCACCGGTAACGAGCAGTACTTC
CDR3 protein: CASSGVTGNEQYF

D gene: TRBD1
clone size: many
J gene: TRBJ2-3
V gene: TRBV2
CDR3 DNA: TGTGCCAGCAGTGCTGGACAGGGGGGGCGGTATTTT
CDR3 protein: CASSAGQGGRYF

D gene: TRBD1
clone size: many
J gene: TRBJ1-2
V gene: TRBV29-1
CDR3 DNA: TGCAGCGCAGGGGGGGATGGCTACACCTTC
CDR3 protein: CSAGGDGYTF

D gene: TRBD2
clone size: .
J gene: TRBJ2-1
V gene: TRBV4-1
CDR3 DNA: TGCGCCAGCAGCCAAAGTAGCGGGAGCAATGAGCAGTTCTTC
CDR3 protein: CASSQSSGSNEQFF

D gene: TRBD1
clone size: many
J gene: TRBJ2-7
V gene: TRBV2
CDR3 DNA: TGTGCCAGCAGTGAGGACAGGTTAACCTACGAGCAGTACTTC
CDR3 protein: CASSEDRLTYEQYF

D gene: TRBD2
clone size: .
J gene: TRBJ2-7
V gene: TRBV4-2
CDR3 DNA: TGTGCCAGCAGCCAAGAAAGGGGTCAACTAGCGGGAGGGCTCGACGAGCAGTACTTC
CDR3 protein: CASSQERGQLAGGLDEQYF

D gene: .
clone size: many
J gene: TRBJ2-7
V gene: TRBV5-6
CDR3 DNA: TGTGCCAGCAGTTCAACAGGGAACTACGAGCAGTACTTC
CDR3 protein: CASSSTGNYEQYF

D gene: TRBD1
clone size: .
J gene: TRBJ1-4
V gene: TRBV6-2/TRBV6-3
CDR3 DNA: TGTGCCAGCAGTGAGCCAGGGGGGCGTGAAAAACTGTTTTTT
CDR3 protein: CASSEPGGREKLFF

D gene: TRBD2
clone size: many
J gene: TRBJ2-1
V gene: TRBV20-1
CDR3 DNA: TGCAGTGCTAGAGATAGGGGGACTAGCGGCTACAATGAGCAGTTCTTC
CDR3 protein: CSARDRGTSGYNEQFF

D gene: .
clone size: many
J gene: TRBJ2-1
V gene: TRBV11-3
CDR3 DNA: TGTGCCAGCAGCGCCCGTCTCTCGGGCAGGCAGTTCTTC
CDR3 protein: CASSARLSGRQFF

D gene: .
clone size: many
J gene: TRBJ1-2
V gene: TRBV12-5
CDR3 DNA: TGTGCTAGTGGTTTTGTAGGCCTGGGGGCGGATAACTATGGCTACACCTTC
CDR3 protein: CASGFVGLGADNYGYTF

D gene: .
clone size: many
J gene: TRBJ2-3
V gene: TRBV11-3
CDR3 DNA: TGTGCCAGCAGCTCCCGGAGCGGAAGCACAGATACGCAGTATTTT
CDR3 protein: CASSSRSGSTDTQYF

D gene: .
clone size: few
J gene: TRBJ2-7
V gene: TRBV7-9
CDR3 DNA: TGTGCCAGCAGCGTTCCAGGGAACGAGCAGTACTTC
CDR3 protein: CASSVPGNEQYF

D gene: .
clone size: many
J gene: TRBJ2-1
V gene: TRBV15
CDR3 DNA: TGTGCCACCAGCAGGGGCGGCTCCGGGGATGAGCAGTTCTTC
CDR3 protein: CATSRGGSGDEQFF

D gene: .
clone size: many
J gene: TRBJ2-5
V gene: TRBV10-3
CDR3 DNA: TGTGCCACCGGGGTCTTTGGGGGAGAAGAGACCCAGTACTTC
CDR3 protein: CATGVFGGEETQYF

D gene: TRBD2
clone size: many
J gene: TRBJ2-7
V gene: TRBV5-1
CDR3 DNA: TGCGCCAGCAGGGGATTAGCGGGAGTCAAGTACGAGCAGTACTTC
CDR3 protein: CASRGLAGVKYEQYF

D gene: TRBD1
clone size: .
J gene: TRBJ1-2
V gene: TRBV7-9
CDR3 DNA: TGTGCCAGCAGCTGGGACAGTTCTAACTATAGCTACACCTTC
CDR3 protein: CASSWDSSNYSYTF

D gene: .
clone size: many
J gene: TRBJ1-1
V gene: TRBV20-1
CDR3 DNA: TGCAGTGCCCATTCCGGGGACACTGAAGCTTTCTTT
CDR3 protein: CSAHSGDTEAFF

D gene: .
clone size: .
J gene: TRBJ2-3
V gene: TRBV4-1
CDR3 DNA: TGCGCCAGCAGCCAAGATGGGGCTAAAGATACGCAGTATTTT
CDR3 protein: CASSQDGAKDTQYF

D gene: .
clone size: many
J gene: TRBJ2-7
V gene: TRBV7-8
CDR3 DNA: TGTGCCAGCAGCGTAAACAGGGCCTACGAGCAGTACTTC
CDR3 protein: CASSVNRAYEQYF

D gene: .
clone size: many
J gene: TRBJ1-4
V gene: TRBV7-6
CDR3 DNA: TGTGCCAGCAGCCCCCAGGGCGCTGAAAAACTGTTTTTT
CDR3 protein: CASSPQGAEKLFF

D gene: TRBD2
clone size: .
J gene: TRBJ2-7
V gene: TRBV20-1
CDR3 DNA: TGCAGTGCTAGGATTACTAGCGGGACCTACGAGCAGTACTTC
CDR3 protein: CSARITSGTYEQYF

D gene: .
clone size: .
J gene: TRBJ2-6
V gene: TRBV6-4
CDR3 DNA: TGTGCCAGCAGTTCCCTGGGGGGAGCTGGGGCCAACGTCCTGACTTTC
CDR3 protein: CASSSLGGAGANVLTF

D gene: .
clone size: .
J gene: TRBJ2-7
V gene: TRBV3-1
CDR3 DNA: TGTGCCAGCAGCCAATGCCAGGTAAAGTTCCCAACCAACTACGAGCAGTACTTC
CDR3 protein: CASSQCQVKFPTNYEQYF

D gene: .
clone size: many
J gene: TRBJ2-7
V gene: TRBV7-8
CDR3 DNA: TGTGCCAGCAGCGCCCAGGTGGGGATCAACTACGAGCAGTACTTC
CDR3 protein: CASSAQVGINYEQYF

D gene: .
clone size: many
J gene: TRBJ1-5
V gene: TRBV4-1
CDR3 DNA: TGCGCCAGCAGCCAAGTAGGGTCCAGCAATCAGCCCCAGCATTTT
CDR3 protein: CASSQVGSSNQPQHF

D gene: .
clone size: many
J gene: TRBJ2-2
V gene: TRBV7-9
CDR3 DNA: TGTGCCAGCAGCTTATGGGGGAGAGAAACCGGGGAGCTGTTTTTT
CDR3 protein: CASSLWGRETGELFF

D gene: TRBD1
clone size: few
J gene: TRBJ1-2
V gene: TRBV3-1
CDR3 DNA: TGTGCCAGCAGCCCCTACGGGACAGGTGGTGGCTACACCTTC
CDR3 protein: CASSPYGTGGGYTF

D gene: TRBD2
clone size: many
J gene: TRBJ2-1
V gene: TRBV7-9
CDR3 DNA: TGTGCCAGCAGCCCATACGGACTAGCGGGAGCACTGAATGAGCAGTTCTTC
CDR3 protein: CASSPYGLAGALNEQFF

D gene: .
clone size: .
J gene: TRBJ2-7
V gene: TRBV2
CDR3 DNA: TGTGCCAGCAAGGGTAGGGCAGGTAGAGCCTACGAGCAGTACTTC
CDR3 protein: CASKGRAGRAYEQYF

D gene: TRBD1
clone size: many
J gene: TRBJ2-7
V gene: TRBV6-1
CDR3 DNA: TGTGCCACCTCTTCCCGGGACAGGACGATTTGGCAGTACTTC
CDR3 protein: CATSSRDRTIWQYF

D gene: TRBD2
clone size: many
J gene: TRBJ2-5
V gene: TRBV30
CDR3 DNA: TGTGCCTATGGGCTAGCGGGAGAGACCCAGTACTTC
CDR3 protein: CAYGLAGETQYF

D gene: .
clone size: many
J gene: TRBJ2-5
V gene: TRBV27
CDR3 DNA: TGTGCCAGCAGTCCCCTTTGGGGCGACGAGACCCAGTACTTC
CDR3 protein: CASSPLWGDETQYF

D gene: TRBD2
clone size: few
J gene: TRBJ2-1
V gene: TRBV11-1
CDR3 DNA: TGTGCCAGCAGCCGACTAGCGGGAGTGTTCTACAATGAGCAGTTCTTC
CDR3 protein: CASSRLAGVFYNEQFF

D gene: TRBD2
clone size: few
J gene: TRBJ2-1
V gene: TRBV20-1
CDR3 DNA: TGCAGTGCTAGAGATCCCGAGAGCCGGGGGGGTGAGCAGTTCTTC
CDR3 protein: CSARDPESRGGEQFF

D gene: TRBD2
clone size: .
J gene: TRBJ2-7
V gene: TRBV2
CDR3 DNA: TGTGCCAGCAGTCCAACGGTAGCGGGGGGGACCCAAGAGCAGTACTTC
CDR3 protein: CASSPTVAGGTQEQYF

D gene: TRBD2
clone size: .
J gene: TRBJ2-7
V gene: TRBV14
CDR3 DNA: TGTGCCAGCAGCCATGGGACTAGCGGGAGGGTCTCCGCTTGGGAGCAGTACTTC
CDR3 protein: CASSHGTSGRVSAWEQYF

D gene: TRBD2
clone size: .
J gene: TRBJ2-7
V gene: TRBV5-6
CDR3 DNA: TGTGCCAGCAGCTTGGGGCCTAGCGGATTCTCCTACGAGCAGTACTTC
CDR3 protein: CASSLGPSGFSYEQYF

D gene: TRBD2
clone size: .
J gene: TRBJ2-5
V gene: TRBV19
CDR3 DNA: TGTGCCAGTAGTAGACCTCGAGCGGGAGCGGGAGAGACCCAGTACTTC
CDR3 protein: CASSRPRAGAGETQYF

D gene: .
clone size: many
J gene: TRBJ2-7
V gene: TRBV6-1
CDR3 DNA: TGTGCCACCGGAGGGCCCAAGTCCGAGCAGTACTTC
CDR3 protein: CATGGPKSEQYF